Presented here are 13 T cell receptor beta chains from one specimen sequenced in a study of cytomegalovirus exposure and HLA in healthy donors. Assay used: immunoSEQ multiplex PCR; TCRdb lists only in-frame clones, some missing. Seen here are 85,000 to 120,000 clones, about nine tenths observed once, and the top ten hold about 2%. The sample comprised PBMCs. These receptors all come from a woman under 30 in good health and CMV-seropositive.

The chain employs TRBV23-1 and TRBJ2-7; the match to TRBD1 covers 10 bases. Being an ORF, TRBV23-1 has a function that is uncertain. CDR3 length: 14 amino acids. The trim removed 5 bases at V and 6 bases at J, leaving 7 bases unmatched. CDR3 sequence: CASSCGTGEREQYV. As DNA, the CDR3 is TGCGCCAGCAGTTGCGGGACAGGGGAGCGCGAGCAGTACGTC.

This chain joins TRBV10-2 and TRBJ2-7, with TRBD2 identical over 8 bases. CDR1 is WSHSY and CDR2 is SAAADI in the germline V gene. CDR3 length: 15 residues. Losses at the gene ends were 0 bases for V and 1 base for J; bases not matched to a gene: 2. The CDR3, as DNA: TGCGCCAGCAGTGAGTCTGGCGGGGGGTCCTACGAGCAGTACTTC. This sequence encodes CASSESGGGSYEQYF.

The chain links TRBV7-9 to TRBJ1-2; D may be TRBD1 (5 bases). The CDR3 has 14 residues. The V and J ends lost 3 bases and 3 bases respectively, with 11 bases between them. The germline gives CDR1 SEHNR, CDR2 FQNEAQ (reference sequence). The CDR3 bases are TGTGCCAGCAGCTTCGGGGGGTTTTACTATGGCTACACCTTC. Its translation is CASSFGGFYYGYTF.

The chain recombines TRBV29-1 with TRBJ1-6; D gene ambiguous. The CDR3 sequence is 14 residues long. Trimming stripped 6 bases from V and 5 bases from J, with 14 bases between. Germline-derived CDR1 and CDR2 are SQVTM and ANQGSEA. CDR3 nucleotide sequence: TGCAGCGTGCGAAATCCCCAAAATAATTCACCCCTCCACTTT. This gives the protein CSVRNPQNNSPLHF.

The V call is TRBV19, the J call TRBJ1-5, with 10 bases fitting TRBD1. This CDR3 has 15 amino acids. CDR1 and CDR2 (germline): LNHDA, SQIVND (reference sequence). The ends lost 6 bases at V and 1 base at J; junction bases unmatched: 3. The CDR3 loop reads CASRWGQGSNQPQHF. In DNA, the CDR3 is TGTGCCAGTAGATGGGGACAGGGGAGCAATCAGCCCCAGCATTTT.

The CDR3 nucleotides read TGTGCCAGCAGTTACGGGGGGAGGAGCGGCTACACCTTC. Its protein product is CASSYGGRSGYTF. The genes are TRBV6-5 and TRBJ1-2, with TRBD1 as a possible D gene (5 bases). Trimming pared 2 bases from V and 8 bases from J, leaving 12 bases between. The CDR3 loop spans 13 amino acids. Germline values: CDR1 MNHEY, CDR2 SVGAGI.

This clone was recorded only once. The chain has TRBV28 and TRBJ2-2, with 8 bases lining up with TRBD2. The CDR3 has 16 residues. V shed 3 bases and J 1 base; nucleotides not matched to a gene: 4. Germline values: CDR1 MDHEN, CDR2 SYDVKM. CDR3 bases: TGTGCCAGCAGTTTCGGGACTAGACTGAACACCGGGGAGCTGTTTTTT. It is translated as CASSFGTRLNTGELFF.

J is TRBJ2-1 and V is TRBV6-6; the D is unclear. This CDR3 comprises 13 residues. Germline V gene lookup returns CDR1 MNHNY and CDR2 SVGAGI (reference sequence). V lost 0 bases and J 7 bases, leaving 7 bases between the germline ends. The CDR3 protein is CASSYSAVNEQFF. CDR3 DNA sequence: TGTGCCAGCAGTTACTCTGCGGTGAATGAGCAGTTCTTC.

V usage is TRBV27 and J usage is TRBJ2-5; 10 bases align to TRBD2. This CDR3 contains 20 residues. V lost 4 bases and J lost 5; bases outside the gene matches: 22. The germline CDR1 and CDR2 sequences are MNHEY and SMNVEV (reference sequence). CDR3 residues: CASSSYATSGVILPRETQYF. In DNA form, the CDR3 reads TGTGCCAGCAGTTCCTACGCCACTAGCGGGGTAATATTACCGCGGGAGACCCAGTACTTC.

The chain employs TRBV7-9 and TRBJ1-1, with 7 bases lining up with TRBD1. In germline, CDR1 is SEHNR, CDR2 FQNEAQ (reference sequence). Losses at the gene ends were 5 bases for V and 4 bases for J; bases not matched to a gene: 10. CDR3 size: 15 residues. The CDR3 DNA is TGTGCCAGCAGCCCTACAGGGGCCCCGAGCACTGAAGCTTTCTTT. This codes for CASSPTGAPSTEAFF.

The V and J genes are TRBV9 and TRBJ2-1, with 8 bases fitting TRBD2. From germline, CDR1 is SGDLS and CDR2 YYNGEE. CDR3 length equals 16 residues. The junction had 5 bases not matched to a gene; V was cut back by 0 bases and J by 3 bases. The CDR3 spells CASSVEGSGVYNEQFF. As DNA, the CDR3 is TGTGCCAGCAGCGTAGAGGGTAGCGGGGTCTACAATGAGCAGTTCTTC.

The chain recombines TRBV9 with TRBJ2-1; 11 bases match TRBD2. The ends lost 1 base at V and 9 bases at J; junction bases unmatched: 6. Germline V lookup: CDR1 SGDLS, CDR2 YYNGEE. The CDR3 contains 15 residues. CDR3 loop: CASSVWASGGSEQFF. The CDR3 nucleotides read TGTGCCAGCAGCGTATGGGCTAGCGGGGGGAGTGAGCAGTTCTTC.

The genes are TRBV6-5 and TRBJ2-3; D is unresolved. The CDR3 extends over 13 amino acids. Trimming cost V 0 bases and J 2 bases, with 3 bases left between them. Germline CDR1 reads MNHEY; CDR2 reads SVGAGI. CDR3 sequence: CASSYSHTDTQYF. The CDR3 DNA follows: TGTGCCAGCAGTTACTCACACACAGATACGCAGTATTTT.